This T cell receptor (beta chain) was sequenced for a study of cytomegalovirus exposure and HLA in healthy donors. As for this clone: Its antigen remains unidentified.

The PCR used 60 Vbeta and 13 Jbeta primers. TCRdb keeps only in-frame clones here, not all; method: immunoSEQ multiplex PCR. The top ten clones hold 4.3% of a sample with over 45,000 clones, 83% of them seen once. Overall study results and limits: A later analysis linked more than 15,000 TCR beta sequences to HLA alleles at 0.05 false discovery rate.

V dropped 2 bases and J dropped 4 bases, with 17 bases sitting between them. CDR1 is SGHDN and CDR2 is FVKESK in the germline V gene. This CDR3 is built from 16 residues. The receptor comes from a young man in good health and CMV-seronegative. Input material: PBMCs. The rearrangement links TRBV14 to TRBJ1-2; unclear D gene. DNA of the CDR3: TGTGCCAGCAGCCAAACCGGGAGTACGGCTGGCTATGGCTACACCTTC. Translated: CASSQTGSTAGYGYTF. The variable domain in full, with the rest retrieved from reference TRBV14 and TRBJ1-2, is EAGVTQFPSHSVIEKGQTVTLRCDPISGHDNLYWYRRVMGKEIKFLLHFVKESKQDESGMPNNRFLAERTGGTYSTLKVQPAELEDSGVYFCASSQTGSTAGYGYTFGSGTRLTVV.